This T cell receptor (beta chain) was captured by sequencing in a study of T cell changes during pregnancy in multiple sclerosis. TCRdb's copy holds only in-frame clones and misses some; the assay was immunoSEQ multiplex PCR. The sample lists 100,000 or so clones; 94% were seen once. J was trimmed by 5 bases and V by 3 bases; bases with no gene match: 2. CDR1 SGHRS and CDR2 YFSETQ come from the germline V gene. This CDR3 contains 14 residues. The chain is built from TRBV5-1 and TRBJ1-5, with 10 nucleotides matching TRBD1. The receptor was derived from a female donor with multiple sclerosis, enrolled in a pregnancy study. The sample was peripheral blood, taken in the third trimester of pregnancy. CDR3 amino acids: CASSWTGGDQPQHF. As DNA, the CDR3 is TGCGCCAGCAGCTGGACAGGGGGGGATCAGCCCCAGCATTTT.